This is a list of T cell receptor beta chains from one sample in a study of lymphopenia after photon versus proton radiotherapy. Here immunoSEQ multiplex PCR was the method, and the copy in TCRdb shows in-frame clones only, minus some. The repertoire holds around 63,000 clones, with over 70% as singletons. The material was peripheral blood, obtained from a patient treated with proton-based radiotherapy. These receptors originate from an elderly man with esophageal cancer. The CDR3 runs from the conserved cysteine through the conserved F or W. The D gene is left open where the match is weak. Size tells how often a clone was seen (once, few, many) or the class of an expanded clone, and some rows leave it out.

. . TRBJ1-5 TRBV9 TGTGCCAGCAGCGTAGTTAGGAGGGGGGGCAGGCCCCAGCATTTT CASSVVRRGGRPQHF
TRBD1 . TRBJ1-2 TRBV6-5 TGTGCCAGCAGTACACAGGGGGCTAACTATGGCTACACCTTC CASSTQGANYGYTF
. . TRBJ1-2 TRBV29-1 TGCAGCGTTGAAGACTTCTATGGCTACACCTTC CSVEDFYGYTF
TRBD1 . TRBJ2-3 TRBV19 TGTGCCAGTAGTTCGCGGGGACAGGGCTCAGATACGCAGTATTTT CASSSRGQGSDTQYF
. once TRBJ2-7 TRBV6-1 TGTGCCAGCAGTCGGGACTTCTACGAGCAGTACTTC CASSRDFYEQYF
. . TRBJ2-7 TRBV5-4 TGTGCCAGCAGCTCACATAACTACTACGAGCAGTACTTC CASSSHNYYEQYF
. once TRBJ2-4 TRBV27 TGTGCCAGCAGTTGGGGTGGGGCGGGGTCGGCCAAAAACATTCAGTACTTC CASSWGGAGSAKNIQYF
. . TRBJ1-1 TRBV5-6 TGTGCCAGCAGCTTGTACGGAAGTCGGGCTTTCTTT CASSLYGSRAFF
. . TRBJ1-5 TRBV11-3 TGTGCCAGCAGCCCACAACGGGGAGGCCCATCCAACAATCAGCCCCAGCATTTT CASSPQRGGPSNNQPQHF
. . TRBJ2-5 TRBV6-5 TGTGCCAGCAGCTTAGACAGGTGGTTAGAGACCCAGTACTTC CASSLDRWLETQYF
. . TRBJ1-4 TRBV7-9 TGTGCCAGCAGCTTATCGCAGGGCCCAACTAATGAAAAACTGTTTTTT CASSLSQGPTNEKLFF
. once TRBJ2-3 TRBV6-5 TGTGCCAGCAGTTCCGCCAGCTTGATCGGCACAGATACGCAGTATTTT CASSSASLIGTDTQYF
TRBD1 . TRBJ1-4 TRBV6-1 TGTGCCAGCGGAGACAGGGGTCAAGAAAAACTGTTTTTT CASGDRGQEKLFF
TRBD1 . TRBJ2-2 TRBV18 TGTGCCAGCTCACGGACAGGTGACACCGGGGAGCTGTTTTTT CASSRTGDTGELFF
TRBD1 . TRBJ2-2 TRBV5-1 TGCGCCAGCAGCCCGTACGACAGGGGTTCTTCGAACACCGGGGAGCTGTTTTTT CASSPYDRGSSNTGELFF
TRBD1 . TRBJ2-2 TRBV27 TGTGCCAGCAGTTCCTCCGGGACAGAAATGTCCGGGGAGCTGTTTTTT CASSSSGTEMSGELFF
. . TRBJ1-2 TRBV4-3 TGCGCCAGCAGCCAAGTGGGCGGCCCGTCCGGCTACACCTTC CASSQVGGPSGYTF
TRBD1 . TRBJ1-1 TRBV6-5 TGTGCCAGCAGTTACTCGACAGGGGAAGGCACTGAAGCTTTCTTT CASSYSTGEGTEAFF
. . TRBJ1-2 TRBV4-1 TGCGCCAGCAGCCAATCCGGGGCCGGTAACTATGGCTACACCTTC CASSQSGAGNYGYTF
. medium-sized TRBJ1-5 TRBV7-9 TGTGCCAGCAGCTCTACCACCGGAGGGGATCAGCCCCAGCATTTT CASSSTTGGDQPQHF
. . TRBJ2-7 TRBV5-6 TGTGCCAGCAGCACAAGCATCGAGCAGTACTTC CASSTSIEQYF
TRBD1 . TRBJ2-2 TRBV15 TGTGCCACCAGCGCCTGGACAGGGGCCACCGGGGAGCTGTTTTTT CATSAWTGATGELFF
. . TRBJ2-2 TRBV11-3 TGTGCCAGCAGCTTGGGGGGGCACACCGGGGAGCTGTTTTTT CASSLGGHTGELFF
TRBD1 . TRBJ1-1 TRBV2 TGTGCCAGCAAGAGGACAGGGAATACTGAAGCTTTCTTT CASKRTGNTEAFF
. . TRBJ2-3 TRBV6-4 TGTGCCAGCAGTGACCCGGGGGCAGATACGCAGTATTTT CASSDPGADTQYF
TRBD1 . TRBJ2-7 TRBV5-6 TGTGCCAGCAGTCCTATACCGGGACAGGGTTCCTACGAGCAGTACTTC CASSPIPGQGSYEQYF
TRBD2 many TRBJ2-7 TRBV5-6 TGTGCCAGCAGCTTGTTGGCTAGCGGGAGTATCCACGAGCAGTACTTC CASSLLASGSIHEQYF
TRBD1 . TRBJ2-1 TRBV5-1 TGCGCCAGCAGCTTTGGACAGGGAGCCTACAATGAGCAGTTCTTC CASSFGQGAYNEQFF
. once TRBJ2-4 TRBV10-1 TGCGCCAGCAGGACCGAGGGCCCGGAGGGGGATCAGTACTTC CASRTEGPEGDQYF
. . TRBJ1-5 TRBV19 TGTGCCAGTAGTATCAGTAGCATTCGAGAGCCCCAGCATTTT CASSISSIREPQHF
TRBD2 . TRBJ2-7 TRBV5-1 TGCGCCAGCAGCTTAACTAGCGGGGGGATAAACGAGCAGTACTTC CASSLTSGGINEQYF